This entry describes one TCR beta chain. This sample stems from a study of cytomegalovirus exposure and HLA in healthy donors. Study-wide background: A subsequent analysis reported that the 100 to 150 validation repertoires were produced on the same platform that had also been used for the roughly 700 first-cohort repertoires.

This CDR3 contains 14 residues. Looked up from germline, CDR1 is SGHRS and CDR2 is YFSETQ. The V end was cut by 5 bases, the J end by 4 bases, with 16 bases between. TCRdb keeps only in-frame clones here, not all; method: immunoSEQ multiplex PCR. The table lists some 170,000 clones, 80% to 85% of them singletons. The rearrangement links TRBV5-1 to TRBJ2-7, with D perhaps TRBD1 (7 bases). The receptor was derived from a man aged 25 to 40 in good health and CMV-seropositive. The sequencing input was PBMCs. The CDR3 loop is CASRIGRGDYEQYF. The CDR3 DNA reads as TGCGCCAGCAGGATAGGCAGGGGGGATTACGAGCAGTACTTC.